A selection of T cell receptor beta chains follows, all from one sample in a study of cytomegalovirus exposure and HLA in healthy donors. Clones were sequenced by immunoSEQ multiplex PCR, and TCRdb holds only the in-frame ones, with some missing. The sample contains 110,000 to 150,000 clones, roughly 10% of which appear only once. Material for sequencing was PBMCs. The receptor source for this set is a man between 50 and 59 years old in good health and CMV-seronegative. The CDR3 runs from the conserved cysteine through the conserved F or W. D genes are given only for firm matches. Clone size appears in some rows only: once, few, many, or a class for an expanded clone.

d_gene: -; j_gene: TRBJ1-6; abundance: few; v_gene: TRBV5-1; CDR3nt: TGCGCCAGCAGCTTGGTGGCAGGGGACGACTCACCCCTCCACTTT; CDR3aa: CASSLVAGDDSPLHF
d_gene: -; j_gene: TRBJ2-6; abundance: -; v_gene: TRBV27; CDR3nt: TGTGCCAGCAGGCGAACGAGCTCTGGGGCCAACGTCCTGACTTTC; CDR3aa: CASRRTSSGANVLTF
d_gene: -; j_gene: TRBJ1-4; abundance: -; v_gene: TRBV2; CDR3nt: TGTGCCAGCAGTCGGTACGGGGAAAAACTGTTTTTT; CDR3aa: CASSRYGEKLFF
d_gene: -; j_gene: TRBJ2-1; abundance: few; v_gene: TRBV21-1; CDR3nt: TGTGCCCCTCCGGCGGGAGCCTCCTACAATGAGCAGTTCTTC; CDR3aa: CAPPAGASYNEQFF
d_gene: -; j_gene: TRBJ1-3; abundance: -; v_gene: TRBV5-6; CDR3nt: TGTGCCAGCAGCTCCGACACCAGCTCTGGAAACACCATATATTTT; CDR3aa: CASSSDTSSGNTIYF
d_gene: -; j_gene: TRBJ2-2; abundance: few; v_gene: TRBV7-2; CDR3nt: TGTGCCAGCAGCCTAAGGGGCACCGGGGAGCTGTTTTTT; CDR3aa: CASSLRGTGELFF
d_gene: -; j_gene: TRBJ1-2; abundance: few; v_gene: TRBV19; CDR3nt: TGTGCCAGTAGTTCCCGCGCGGGCACAAACTTC; CDR3aa: CASSSRAGTNF
d_gene: TRBD2; j_gene: TRBJ2-1; abundance: few; v_gene: TRBV28; CDR3nt: TGTGCCAGCAGCCTAGCGGGGAGCCGAGGGCAGTTCTTC; CDR3aa: CASSLAGSRGQFF
d_gene: -; j_gene: TRBJ2-3; abundance: few; v_gene: TRBV5-1; CDR3nt: TGCGCCAGCAGCTTGGGGGGGCGCGCAGATACGCAGTATTTT; CDR3aa: CASSLGGRADTQYF
d_gene: -; j_gene: TRBJ2-5; abundance: -; v_gene: TRBV4-1; CDR3nt: TGCGCCAGCAGCCAAGATCGAGGACACAGGACCCAGTACTTC; CDR3aa: CASSQDRGHRTQYF
d_gene: -; j_gene: TRBJ2-7; abundance: -; v_gene: TRBV6-5; CDR3nt: TGTGCCAGCAGTTACTTTAGGGGGGGGACCTACGAGCAGTACTTC; CDR3aa: CASSYFRGGTYEQYF
d_gene: TRBD1; j_gene: TRBJ1-4; abundance: few; v_gene: TRBV11-2; CDR3nt: TGTGCCAGCAGCCCGCGGACAGGGGTAACAACTAATGAAAAACTGTTTTTT; CDR3aa: CASSPRTGVTTNEKLFF
d_gene: TRBD1; j_gene: TRBJ2-1; abundance: few; v_gene: TRBV6-1; CDR3nt: TGTGCCAGCAGACCCGGGACAGGGGGAGTGCGGGAGCAGTTCTTC; CDR3aa: CASRPGTGGVREQFF
d_gene: TRBD1; j_gene: TRBJ1-6; abundance: -; v_gene: TRBV27; CDR3nt: TGTGCCACCTCCGGACAGGGGTCACGCAATTCACCCCTCCACTTT; CDR3aa: CATSGQGSRNSPLHF
d_gene: TRBD1; j_gene: TRBJ2-7; abundance: few; v_gene: TRBV5-1; CDR3nt: TGCGCCAGCAGCTGGGGGGGACAGGGGGATTACGAGCAGTACTTC; CDR3aa: CASSWGGQGDYEQYF
d_gene: TRBD1; j_gene: TRBJ2-4; abundance: few; v_gene: TRBV7-9; CDR3nt: TGTGCCAGCAGCCAACCCGGGACAGGGCAAAACATTCAGTACTTC; CDR3aa: CASSQPGTGQNIQYF
d_gene: -; j_gene: TRBJ1-1; abundance: -; v_gene: TRBV4-1; CDR3nt: TGCGCCAGCAGCCAAGAGTCGCGGGTCACTGAAGCTTTCTTT; CDR3aa: CASSQESRVTEAFF
d_gene: -; j_gene: TRBJ2-7; abundance: -; v_gene: TRBV6-1; CDR3nt: TGTGCCAGCAGTGAAACAGGCTCCTACGAGCAGTACTTC; CDR3aa: CASSETGSYEQYF
d_gene: TRBD2; j_gene: TRBJ2-3; abundance: -; v_gene: TRBV6-6; CDR3nt: TGTGCCAGCAGTTTGGGTACAGCGGGAACGCAGTATTTT; CDR3aa: CASSLGTAGTQYF
d_gene: -; j_gene: TRBJ2-5; abundance: few; v_gene: TRBV5-1; CDR3nt: TGCGCCAGCAGCTTGGCCCCGGGGGGCCCCCAAGAGACCCAGTACTTC; CDR3aa: CASSLAPGGPQETQYF
d_gene: TRBD1; j_gene: TRBJ1-4; abundance: few; v_gene: TRBV6-5; CDR3nt: TGTGCCAGCAGTTATGAGGGGGCAGCTAATGAAAAACTGTTTTTT; CDR3aa: CASSYEGAANEKLFF
d_gene: TRBD2; j_gene: TRBJ2-7; abundance: few; v_gene: TRBV2; CDR3nt: TGTGCCAGCGGACCCGGACTAGCGCCCAGCGAGCAGTACTTC; CDR3aa: CASGPGLAPSEQYF
d_gene: -; j_gene: TRBJ1-5; abundance: few; v_gene: TRBV23-1; CDR3nt: TGCGCCAGCAGTGTGGTACGGGGACCCCAGCATTTT; CDR3aa: CASSVVRGPQHF
d_gene: TRBD1; j_gene: TRBJ2-4; abundance: -; v_gene: TRBV30; CDR3nt: TGTGCCTGGAGCCTCAGGGGGACGGACATTCAGTACTTC; CDR3aa: CAWSLRGTDIQYF
d_gene: -; j_gene: TRBJ2-3; abundance: -; v_gene: TRBV11-3; CDR3nt: TGTGCCAGCAGCCTGACAGCTAGCACAGATACGCAGTATTTT; CDR3aa: CASSLTASTDTQYF
d_gene: TRBD2; j_gene: TRBJ2-1; abundance: -; v_gene: TRBV6-5; CDR3nt: TGTGCCAGCAGTTACCGACTAGCGGGAGTAAGTTGGGAGCAGTTCTTC; CDR3aa: CASSYRLAGVSWEQFF
d_gene: -; j_gene: TRBJ1-5; abundance: few; v_gene: TRBV15; CDR3nt: TGTGCCACCAGCAGAGAGATAGCGGGGGCGAATCAGCCCCAGCATTTT; CDR3aa: CATSREIAGANQPQHF
d_gene: TRBD2; j_gene: TRBJ2-2; abundance: -; v_gene: TRBV2; CDR3nt: TGTGCCAGCAGGACCGGGACTAGCGGGTACGGGGAGCTGTTTTTT; CDR3aa: CASRTGTSGYGELFF
d_gene: -; j_gene: TRBJ1-5; abundance: few; v_gene: TRBV29-1; CDR3nt: TGCAGCGTTGTAGAAGGGGCGATAGGCAATCAGCCCCAGCATTTT; CDR3aa: CSVVEGAIGNQPQHF
d_gene: TRBD2; j_gene: TRBJ2-3; abundance: -; v_gene: TRBV9; CDR3nt: TGTGCCAGCAGCGGGACTAGCAGCACAGATACGCAGTATTTT; CDR3aa: CASSGTSSTDTQYF